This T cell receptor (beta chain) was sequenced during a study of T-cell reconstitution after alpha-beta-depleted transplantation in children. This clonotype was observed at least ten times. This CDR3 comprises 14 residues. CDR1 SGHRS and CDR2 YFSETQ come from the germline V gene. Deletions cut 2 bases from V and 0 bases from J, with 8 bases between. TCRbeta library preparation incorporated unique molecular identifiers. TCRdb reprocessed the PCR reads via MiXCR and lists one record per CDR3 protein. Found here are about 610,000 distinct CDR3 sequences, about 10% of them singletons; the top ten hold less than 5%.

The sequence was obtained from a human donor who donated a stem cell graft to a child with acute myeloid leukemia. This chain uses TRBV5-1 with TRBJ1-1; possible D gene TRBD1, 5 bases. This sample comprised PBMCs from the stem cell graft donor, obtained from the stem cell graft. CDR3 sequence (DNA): TGCGCCAGCAGCTTATCGGGGCTGAACACTGAAGCTTTCTTT. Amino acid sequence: CASSLSGLNTEAFF.